This entry lists 31 T cell receptor beta chains sequenced from one sample in a study of T cells in women clearing cervical HPV infection. Method: immunoSEQ multiplex PCR; TCRdb's copy keeps in-frame clones and lacks some. Its table lists about 48,000 clones. The material sequenced was blood buffy coat. All receptors derive from a woman aged 18 to 75 with a cervical HPV16 infection that either progressed to CIN3+ or cleared (not recorded which).

Of note for this clone: The read is 3 residues too short to cover the CDR3 end, so that end is filled in from the germline J gene. The J gene is TRBJ1-1, the V gene TRBV5-1; D remains ambiguous. Germline V lookup: CDR1 SGHRS, CDR2 YFSETQ. V lost 1 base, J lost 3 bases, and 13 bases lay in between. This CDR3 spans 15 amino acids. The CDR3 here is CASSLYLHGDTEAFF. Partial CDR3 DNA: TGCGCCAGCAGCTTGTATCTTCACGGGGACACTGAA.

For this clone: The read ends 3 residues early relative to the CDR3; the germline J gene fills the gap. The chain couples TRBV7-8 to TRBJ1-2; unclear D gene. Germline assignment: CDR1 SGHVS and CDR2 FQNEAQ. The CDR3 is 15 residues long. V was shortened by 3 bases and J by 3 bases, with 14 bases between the two germline ends. CDR3 sequence reads: CASSFVSGGDYGYTF. The DNA read from the CDR3 is TGTGCCAGCAGCTTTGTGTCGGGCGGGGACTATGGC.

Points on this clone: Read data end 3 residues before the CDR3 end; the end is taken from the germline J gene. This chain joins TRBV20-1 and TRBJ2-7, with D possibly matching TRBD1 (5 bases). V shed 4 bases and J shed 0 bases, with 13 bases lying between them. The CDR3 extends over 14 amino acids. Germline CDR1 is DFQATT and CDR2 is SNEGSKA (reference sequence). The CDR3 sequence is CSAKPTVSSYEQYF. The covered CDR3 bases are TGCAGTGCTAAGCCGACAGTCAGCTCCTACGAG.

As for this clone: The read terminates 3 residues ahead of where the CDR3 ends, so the germline J gene completes it. The gene calls are TRBV11-3 and TRBJ2-1; D possibly corresponds to TRBD2 (7 bases). V lost 6 bases to trimming and J lost 6 bases, with 18 bases between them. The CDR3 is 15 amino acids. CDR1 is SGHNT and CDR2 is YENEEA in the germline V gene. The CDR3 protein is CASSLGGAGPNEQFF. The sequenced CDR3 bases are TGTGCCAGCAGTTTGGGGGGGGCCGGCCCCAATGAG.

Notes on this clone: The read comes to an end 3 residues before the CDR3 does, leaving the germline J gene to fill in the end. The chain uses TRBV7-2 and TRBJ1-1, with a possible D match to TRBD1 (6 bases). Trimming shortened V by 1 base and J by 4 bases, and 13 bases separated the two germline ends. Germline lookup yields CDR1 SGHTA and CDR2 FQGNSA. The CDR3 has 15 amino acids. The CDR3 region is CASSLGTGKGTEAFF. The sequenced CDR3 bases are TGTGCCAGCAGCTTAGGAACAGGGAAAGGCACTGAA.

In the case of this clone: With the read ending 3 residues before the CDR3 end, the germline J gene is used to fill in that end. The chain uses TRBV29-1 and TRBJ1-1; D is uncertain. Germline CDR1 and CDR2: SQVTM and ANQGSEA. This CDR3 contains 12 residues. Trimming shortened V by 3 bases and J by 2 bases, and 7 bases separated the two germline ends. The sequenced CDR3 bases are TGCAGCGTTGATCCCAAAAACACTGAA. Residues: CSVDPKNTE. The whole CDR3 region reads CSVDPKNTEAFF.

Points on this clone: The DNA ends 3 residues before the CDR3 does, and the rest of the CDR3 is filled in from the germline J gene. J is TRBJ1-6 and V is TRBV2; D is unclear. CDR3 length: 15 amino acids. Germline CDR1 SNHLY, CDR2 FYNNEI. Trimming shortened V by 2 bases and J by 0 bases, and 5 bases separated the two germline ends. CDR3 protein: CASSERGSYNSPLHF. The CDR3 DNA, read in part, is TGTGCCAGCAGTGAAAGAGGCTCCTATAATTCACCC.

Comments on this clone: A read error may account for a junction end that differs from germline. The CDR3 end falls 3 residues outside the read, so it is completed with the germline J gene. This chain links TRBV4-2 with TRBJ2-5, with D perhaps matching TRBD1 (6 bases). The CDR3 has 18 residues. Germline loops: CDR1 LGHNA, CDR2 YNFKEQ. The CDR3 region is CANSRSTSQGRPGETQYF. CDR3 bases read: TGCGCCAACAGCCGATCTACATCTCAGGGGAGACCGGGGGAGACC.

In regard to this clone: The sequenced fragment ends 3 residues before the CDR3 boundary, so the rest is inferred from the germline J gene. The genes are TRBV19 and TRBJ2-1, with TRBD1 as a possible D gene (6 bases). The CDR3 extends over 15 amino acids. Per germline, CDR1 LNHDA and CDR2 SQIVND (reference sequence). Trimming cost V 6 bases and J 7 bases, with 19 bases left between them. CDR3 protein: CASSPMGAWGNEQFF. The covered CDR3 bases are TGTGCCAGTAGCCCAATGGGGGCCTGGGGGAATGAG.

Note on this clone: Read data end 3 residues before the CDR3 end; the end is taken from the germline J gene. The rearrangement links TRBV16 to TRBJ2-7, with D perhaps matching TRBD1 (5 bases). The CDR3 covers 15 residues. Trimming cost V 5 bases and J 6 bases, with 20 bases left between them. CDR1 is KGHSY and CDR2 is FQNENV in the germline V gene. The sequenced part of the CDR3 DNA is TGTGCCAGCAGCAAACAGGCCTGGCCGAACGCCGAG. Encoded protein: CASSKQAWPNAE. The complete CDR3 reads CASSKQAWPNAEQYF.

With respect to this clone: The read terminates 3 residues before the CDR3 end, so the remaining end is supplied by the germline J gene. The chain is built from TRBV7-2 and TRBJ2-7; no clear D gene. The CDR3 totals 12 residues. Germline V CDR1 and CDR2: SGHTA, FQGNSA. Trimming left V 4 bases short and J 6 bases short, with 10 bases between. Incomplete CDR3 DNA: TGTGCCAGCAGCTCCGCCGGGTCCGAG. Its protein product is CASSSAGSE. From start to end, the CDR3 is CASSSAGSEQYF.

Concerning this clone itself: The observed sequence ends 3 residues before the CDR3 terminus, with the missing tail filled in from the germline J gene. J is TRBJ2-1 and V is TRBV5-1; TRBD2 is a possible D gene (6 bases). Germline-derived CDR1 and CDR2 are SGHRS and YFSETQ. Trimming shortened V by 4 bases and J by 0 bases, and 14 bases separated the two germline ends. The CDR3 runs to 16 residues. CDR3 DNA, as far as it was read: TGCGCCAGCAGCCTCTGGGGGGAAAGCTCCTACAATGAG. Translating it yields CASSLWGESSYNE. The full CDR3 sequence reads CASSLWGESSYNEQFF.

Of note for this clone: The read finishes 3 residues shy of the CDR3 end, and the germline J gene is used to complete it. This chain links TRBV10-2 with TRBJ2-4; unclear D gene. The CDR3 has 12 residues. With 2 bases removed from V and 8 bases from J, the gap between germline ends came to 7 bases. Germline values: CDR1 WSHSY, CDR2 SAAADI. This CDR3 reads CASSEGAYIQYF. The CDR3 bases that were read are TGCGCCAGCAGTGAGGGAGCGTACATT.

About this clone: The read finishes 3 residues shy of the CDR3 end, and the germline J gene is used to complete it. The chain couples TRBV7-2 to TRBJ1-2; TRBD1 aligns across 7 bases. Per germline, CDR1 SGHTA and CDR2 FQGNSA. V lost 5 bases to trimming and J lost 7 bases; unmatched junction nucleotides: 7. The CDR3 is made up of 13 amino acids. The covered CDR3 bases are TGTGCCAGCAGCGCTGACAGGGAAGGTGGC. This encodes CASSADREGG. In full, the CDR3 reads CASSADREGGYTF. The entire variable domain, with the rest obtained from reference TRBV7-2 and TRBJ1-2, is as follows: GAGVSQSPSNKVTEKGKDVELRCDPISGHTALYWYRQSLGQGLEFLIYFQGNSAPDKSGLPSDRFSAERTGGSVSTLTIQRTQQEDSAVYLCASSADREGGYTFGSGTRLTVV.

The DNA read from the CDR3 is TGTGCCACAAATACACAGGGGTGTGGTGAAAAA. Its translation is CATNTQGCGEK. The full CDR3 sequence reads CATNTQGCGEKLFF. The chain recombines TRBV19 with TRBJ1-4; 7 bases match TRBD1. The CDR3 is cut off 3 residues early in the read; its end comes from the germline J gene. Germline lookup yields CDR1 LNHDA and CDR2 SQIVND (reference sequence). With V trimmed by 10 bases and J by 7 bases, 12 bases remained unmatched. The CDR3 runs 14 residues. The variable domain in full, with the rest retrieved from reference TRBV19 and TRBJ1-4, is DGGITQSPKYLFRKEGQNVTLSCEQNLNHDAMYWYRQDPGQGLRLIYYSQIVNDFQKGDIAEGYSVSREKKESFPLTVTSAQKNPTAFYLCATNTQGCGEKLFFGSGTQLSVL.

Turning to this clone: The read is 3 residues too short to cover the CDR3 end, so that end is filled in from the germline J gene. This sequence joins TRBV20-1 and TRBJ1-2; TRBD1 is a possible D gene (5 bases). The ends were cut back, 3 bases at V and 4 bases at J, with 12 bases in the middle. Germline V CDR1 and CDR2: DFQATT, SNEGSKA (reference sequence). This CDR3 has 13 amino acids. The CDR3 bases that were read are TGCAGTGCTAGGTGGGCAGGGAGCTATGGC. This translates into CSARWAGSYG. The full CDR3 is CSARWAGSYGYTF.

With regard to this clone: The read terminates 3 residues ahead of where the CDR3 ends, so the germline J gene completes it. The chain is built from TRBV4-2 and TRBJ2-3; TRBD2 is a possible D gene (7 bases). Trimming pared 1 base from V and 6 bases from J, leaving 20 bases between. In germline, CDR1 is LGHNA, CDR2 YNFKEQ. CDR3 length equals 17 residues. The CDR3 DNA, read in part, is TGTGCCAGCAGCCAAGGGGTCCGGGGGGCTCAGGGGGATACG. Protein sequence: CASSQGVRGAQGDT. In full, the CDR3 reads CASSQGVRGAQGDTQYF.

Comment on this clone: The CDR3 goes on 3 residues after the read ends, and that part is filled in from the germline J gene. The chain employs TRBV20-1 and TRBJ1-4; D not certain. V lost 1 base and J 4 bases, leaving 7 bases between the germline ends. Germline CDR1 reads DFQATT; CDR2 reads SNEGSKA (reference sequence). CDR3 length: 13 residues. CDR3 bases read: TGCAGTGCTAGAGGGCAGAATAATGAAAAA. Its protein product is CSARGQNNEK. The whole CDR3 is CSARGQNNEKLFF.

To note about this clone: With the read ending 3 residues before the CDR3 end, the germline J gene is used to fill in that end. The chain joins TRBV11-3 to TRBJ2-1; 9 positions match TRBD1. CDR3 length equals 14 residues. After removal of 5 bases from V and 8 bases from J, the junction contained 7 bases not matched to a gene. Germline CDR1 is SGHNT and CDR2 is YENEEA. The CDR3 region is CASSQMTGGYEQFF. The DNA read from the CDR3 is TGTGCCAGCAGCCAGATGACAGGGGGATATGAG. The full variable domain, in which reference TRBV11-3 and TRBJ2-1 provide the parts outside the CDR3, is EAGVVQSPRYKIIEKKQPVAFWCNPISGHNTLYWYLQNLGQGPELLIRYENEEAVDDSQLPKDRFSAERLKGVDSTLKIQPAELGDSAVYLCASSQMTGGYEQFFGPGTRLTVL.

Notes on this clone: The read ends 3 residues shy of where the CDR3 ends; the end is completed using the germline J gene. The rearrangement joins TRBV7-2 to TRBJ2-7, with 8 bases aligning to TRBD2. Germline V gives CDR1 SGHTA, CDR2 FQGNSA. This CDR3 is built from 15 residues. The V segment lost 6 bases and the J segment 1 base; nucleotides outside the gene matches: 8. CDR3 DNA, as far as it was read: TGTGCCAGCAGAAAATTGGCGGGGGGATCCTACGAG. The encoded protein is CASRKLAGGSYE. The whole CDR3 is CASRKLAGGSYEQYF.

With regard to this clone: The read terminates 3 residues before the CDR3 end, so the remaining end is supplied by the germline J gene. This chain connects TRBV9 to TRBJ1-6, with D tentatively TRBD1 (5 bases). Germline lookup yields CDR1 SGDLS and CDR2 YYNGEE. The CDR3 runs 14 residues. Trimming left V 6 bases short and J 7 bases short, with 14 bases between. The CDR3 DNA, read in part, is TGTGCCAGCACTTCAGGGTACGAGAATTCACCC. It translates to CASTSGYENSP. The full CDR3 is CASTSGYENSPLHF.

As for this clone: The read comes to an end 3 residues before the CDR3 does, leaving the germline J gene to fill in the end. V is TRBV3-1 (or the pseudogene TRBV3-2) and J is TRBJ2-7; TRBD1 matches 9 bases. Trimming at V came to 2 bases and at J to 2 bases, leaving 4 bases not matched to a gene. CDR3 length: 15 residues. Germline V lookup: CDR1 LGHDT, CDR2 YNNKEL (reference sequence). The DNA read from the CDR3 is TGTGCCAGCAGCCAAACCGGGACAGGGCCCTACGAG. Translating gives CASSQTGTGPYE. The whole CDR3 sequence reads CASSQTGTGPYEQYF.

As regards this clone: The same CDR3 also results from other DNA sequences found in this sample. The covered CDR3 bases are TGTGCCAGCTCACCAACAGGGTCCTACGAG. Amino acid sequence: CASSPTGSYE. The CDR3 in its entirety is CASSPTGSYEQYF. V is TRBV18 and J is TRBJ2-7; D is perhaps TRBD1 (6 bases). The read ends 3 residues before the CDR3 terminus; that terminus is restored from the germline J gene. Germline V lookup: CDR1 KGHSH, CDR2 LQKENI. This CDR3 contains 13 residues. V was shortened by 2 bases and J by 1 base, with 6 bases between the two germline ends.

A remark on this clone: The read comes to an end 3 residues before the CDR3 does, leaving the germline J gene to fill in the end. This sequence joins TRBV11-2 and TRBJ1-1, with D possibly TRBD1 on 5 matching bases. CDR1 is SGHAT and CDR2 is FQNNGV in the germline V gene. V was pared by 2 bases and J by 5 bases, with 12 bases between. The length of the CDR3 is 14 residues. The chain's CDR3 is CASSLFRVRTEAFF. The CDR3 bases that were read are TGTGCCAGCAGCTTATTCAGGGTAAGGACTGAA.

About this clone: Read data end 3 residues before the CDR3 end; the end is taken from the germline J gene. The V call is TRBV29-1, the J call TRBJ2-2; 8 nucleotides align to TRBD1. The V gene end was trimmed by 6 bases and the J gene end by 5 bases; junction bases not matched to a gene: 2. CDR1 is SQVTM, CDR2 ANQGSEA, per germline. The CDR3 runs to 12 residues. CDR3 DNA, as far as it was read: TGCAGCGTAGACAGGGGAACCGGGGAG. The encoded protein is CSVDRGTGE. The entire CDR3 reads CSVDRGTGELFF.

Comments on this clone: Read sequence stops 3 residues before the CDR3 end, and the germline J gene provides the missing end. The chain recombines TRBV28 with TRBJ2-7; a possible D gene is TRBD2 (7 bases). V was shortened by 5 bases and J by 2 bases, with 16 bases between the two germline ends. Germline CDR1 reads MDHEN; CDR2 reads SYDVKM. The CDR3 contains 15 residues. CDR3 in amino acids: CASSGGGEGAYEQYF. The CDR3 DNA, read in part, is TGTGCCAGCAGTGGGGGGGGAGAGGGGGCCTACGAG.

Note on this clone: With the read ending 3 residues before the CDR3 end, the germline J gene is used to fill in that end. V gene TRBV5-4 combines with J gene TRBJ2-5; D may be TRBD2 (7 bases). The CDR3 has 15 residues. Trimming took off 6 bases at V and 4 bases at J, with 19 bases between the two ends. Germline V gene lookup returns CDR1 SGHNT and CDR2 YYREEE (reference sequence). The CDR3 spells CASTPRGAISETQYF. CDR3 DNA, as far as it was read: TGTGCCAGCACCCCCCGGGGGGCGATATCAGAGACC.

A remark on this clone: The CDR3 end is not reached by the read, which stops 3 residues before it; the germline J gene fills it in. The rearrangement joins TRBV5-1 to TRBJ1-1; D gene unclear. The CDR3 runs to 14 residues. Trimming left V 1 base short and J 3 bases short, with 10 bases between. Germline CDR1 reads SGHRS; CDR2 reads YFSETQ. The sequenced CDR3 bases are TGCGCCAGCAGCTTGTTCATAAAGGACACTGAA. This codes for CASSLFIKDTE. The CDR3 in full is CASSLFIKDTEAFF.

The sequenced CDR3 bases are TGTGCCAGCAGCTTACATCAGTCCTCCTACGAG. It is translated as CASSLHQSSYE. The CDR3 in its entirety is CASSLHQSSYEQYF. The V gene is TRBV7-9, the J gene TRBJ2-7; unclear D gene. Read data end 3 residues before the CDR3 end; the end is taken from the germline J gene. The V gene lost 2 bases and the J gene lost 0 bases, with 8 bases spanning the gap. Germline V gene lookup returns CDR1 SEHNR and CDR2 FQNEAQ (reference sequence). This CDR3 spans 14 amino acids.

As to this clone: The read ends 3 residues early relative to the CDR3; the germline J gene fills the gap. The chain carries TRBV5-1 and TRBJ2-7; 8 bases are shared with TRBD1. This CDR3 has 16 amino acids. Germline V CDR1 and CDR2: SGHRS, YFSETQ. V was clipped by 0 bases and J by 0 bases; unmatched bases: 5. CDR3 DNA, as far as it was read: TGCGCCAGCAGCTTGGAGAGGACAGGGAGCTCCTACGAG. The encoded protein is CASSLERTGSSYE. In full, the CDR3 is CASSLERTGSSYEQYF.

Of note for this clone: The read stops 3 residues short of the end of the CDR3; the missing end is completed from the germline J gene. The chain has TRBV19 and TRBJ2-1, with 14 bases matching TRBD2. Germline V gene data show CDR1 as LNHDA and CDR2 as SQIVND (reference sequence). V shed 1 base and J 9 bases; nucleotides not matched to a gene: 11. This CDR3 is built from 18 residues. The sequenced CDR3 bases are TGTGCCAGTAGTATAGTCTACTCGGGACTAGCGGGAGAACTTGAG. Protein product: CASSIVYSGLAGELE. The entire CDR3 is CASSIVYSGLAGELEQFF.